The clone carrying this T cell receptor (beta chain) was counted many times. The target antigen is unknown. These data originate in a study of metastatic and nonmetastatic thyroid tumors. Background on the study: The authors compared repertoires across blood and tumor or nodule tissue from malignant and benign thyroid patients.

The CDR3 runs 14 residues. V shed 1 base and J shed 4 bases, with 14 bases lying between them. The V gene's germline CDR1 is DFQATT and CDR2 SNEGSKA (reference sequence). Original handling: What underpinned the distant-metastasis classifier for papillary thyroid cancer was the set of CDR3 differences across clinicopathological groups. TCRdb re-called the PCR reads through MiXCR. The V and J calls here are based on TCRdb, not the publication. In the table there are 40,000 or so clones, roughly 18% of which are singletons. No patient received treatment before thyroid surgery. Study observations and caveats: According to reports, the diversity of TCR beta was significantly higher in malignant thyroid tumors than in benign nodules, and this held in both blood and tumor samples.

This TCR derives from a female donor with papillary thyroid cancer or a benign thyroid nodule (not recorded which). Some clones in this sample may be carry-over from other donors' samples. The rearrangement joins TRBV20-1 to TRBJ2-7, with D perhaps being TRBD1 or TRBD2 (5 bases each). Sequencing was performed on blood. In nucleotides, the CDR3 is TGCAGTGCTAGAGGGGACGGCTCTCTTTACGAGCAGTACTTC. Translation: CSARGDGSLYEQYF.